This T cell receptor (beta chain) was observed in a study of read filtering for tumor transcriptome and immune sequencing. Turning to the study itself: DNase treatment preceded whole-transcriptome library preparation.

From 300 to 400 ng of RNA, a library with molecular barcoded alpha/delta and beta/gamma adaptors was made. Each CDR3 protein gets one entry after TCRdb re-called the reads with MiXCR. The sample lists 60,000 or so distinct CDR3 sequences; around 19% were seen once. Germline lookup yields CDR1 LGHDT and CDR2 YNNKEL (reference sequence). CDR3 length: 15 residues. V was pared by 4 bases and J by 6 bases, with 7 bases of the junction left unmatched. The sample holds many counts of this clonotype. Its target is unknown. Broader study findings: The CD138-negative fraction was mixed bone marrow immune cells, not pure T cells.

The rearrangement links TRBV3-1 to TRBJ2-1; 9 bases match TRBD2. Input material: a population of CD138-negative cells sorted from bone marrow. This receptor was taken from a donor aged 40 or older with multiple myeloma. The CDR3 sequence is CASSPRLAAFNEQFF. The DNA for the CDR3 is TGTGCCAGCAGCCCGCGACTAGCGGCTTTCAATGAGCAGTTCTTC.